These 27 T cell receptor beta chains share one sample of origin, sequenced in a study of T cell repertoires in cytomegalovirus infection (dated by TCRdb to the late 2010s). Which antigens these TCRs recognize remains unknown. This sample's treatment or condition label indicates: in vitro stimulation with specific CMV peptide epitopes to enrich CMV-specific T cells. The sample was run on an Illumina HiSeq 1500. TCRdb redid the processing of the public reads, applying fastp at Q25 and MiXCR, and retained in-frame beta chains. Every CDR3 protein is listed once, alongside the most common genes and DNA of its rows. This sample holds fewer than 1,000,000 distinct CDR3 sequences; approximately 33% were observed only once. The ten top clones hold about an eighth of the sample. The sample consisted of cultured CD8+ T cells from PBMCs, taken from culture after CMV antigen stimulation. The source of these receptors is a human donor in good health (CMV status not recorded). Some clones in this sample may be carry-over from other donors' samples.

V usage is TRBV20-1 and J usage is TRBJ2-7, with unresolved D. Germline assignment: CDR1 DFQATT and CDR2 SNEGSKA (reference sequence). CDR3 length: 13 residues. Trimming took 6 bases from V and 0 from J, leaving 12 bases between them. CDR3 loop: CSARSDNSYEQYF. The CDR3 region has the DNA TGCAGTGCAAGGTCCGACAACTCCTACGAGCAGTACTTC.

The CDR3 coding sequence is TGTGCCAGCAGCTTTGTGGTGGGGACTGAAGCTTTCTTT. Its protein is CASSFVVGTEAFF. The J gene is TRBJ1-1, the V gene TRBV5-6, with D unclear. V shed 2 bases and J shed 5 bases, with 10 bases lying between them. The CDR3 spans 13 residues. Germline assignment: CDR1 SGHDT and CDR2 YYEEEE.

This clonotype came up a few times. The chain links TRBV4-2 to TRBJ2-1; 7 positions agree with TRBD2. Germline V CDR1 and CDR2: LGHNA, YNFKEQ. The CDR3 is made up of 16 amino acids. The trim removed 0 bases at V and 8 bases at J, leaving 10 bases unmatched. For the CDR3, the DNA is TGTGCCAGCAGCCAAGATAGTCTAGCGGTCTTCGATGAGCAGTTCTTC. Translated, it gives CASSQDSLAVFDEQFF.

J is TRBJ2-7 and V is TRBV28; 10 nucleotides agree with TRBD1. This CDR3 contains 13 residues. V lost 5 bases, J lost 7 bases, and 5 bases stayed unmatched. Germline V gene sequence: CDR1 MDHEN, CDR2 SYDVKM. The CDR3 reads CASSERTGGEQYV. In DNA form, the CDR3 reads TGTGCCAGCAGTGAACGGACAGGGGGGGAGCAGTACGTC.

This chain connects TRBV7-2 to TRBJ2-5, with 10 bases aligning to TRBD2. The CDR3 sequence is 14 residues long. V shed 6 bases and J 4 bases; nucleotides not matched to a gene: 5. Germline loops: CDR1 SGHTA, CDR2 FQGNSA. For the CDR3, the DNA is TGTGCCAGCAGTGAGCGGGGGGGCTTAGAGACCCAGTACTTC. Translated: CASSERGGLETQYF.

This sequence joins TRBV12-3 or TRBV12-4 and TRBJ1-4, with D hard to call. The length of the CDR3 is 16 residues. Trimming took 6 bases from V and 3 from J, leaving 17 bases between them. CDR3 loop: CASSLKVLLANEKLFF. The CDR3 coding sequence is TGTGCCAGCAGCTTGAAGGTCCTGCTGGCTAATGAAAAACTGTTTTTT.

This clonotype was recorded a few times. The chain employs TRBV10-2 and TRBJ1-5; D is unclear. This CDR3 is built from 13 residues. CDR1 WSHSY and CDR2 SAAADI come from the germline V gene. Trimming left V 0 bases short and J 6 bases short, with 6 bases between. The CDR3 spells CASSESGFQPQHF. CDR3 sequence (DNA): TGCGCCAGCAGTGAGTCGGGTTTTCAGCCCCAGCATTTT.

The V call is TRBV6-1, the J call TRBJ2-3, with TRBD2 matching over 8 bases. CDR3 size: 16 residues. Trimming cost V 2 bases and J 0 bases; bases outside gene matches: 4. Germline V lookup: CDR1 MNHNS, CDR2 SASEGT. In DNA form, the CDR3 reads TGTGCCAGCAGTGAAAGCGGACTAGCTAGCACAGATACGCAGTATTTT. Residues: CASSESGLASTDTQYF.

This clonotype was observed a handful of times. The chain's CDR3 is CASSIDRDSFYNEQFF. The CDR3 nucleotides are TGTGCCAGCAGCATTGACCGGGACAGTTTTTACAATGAGCAGTTCTTC. V gene TRBV7-8 combines with J gene TRBJ2-1, with 7 bases lining up with TRBD1. CDR1 and CDR2 from the germline V gene are SGHVS and FQNEAQ. With 5 bases clipped from V and 4 bases from J, the junction kept 11 bases outside the gene matches. The CDR3 contains 16 residues.

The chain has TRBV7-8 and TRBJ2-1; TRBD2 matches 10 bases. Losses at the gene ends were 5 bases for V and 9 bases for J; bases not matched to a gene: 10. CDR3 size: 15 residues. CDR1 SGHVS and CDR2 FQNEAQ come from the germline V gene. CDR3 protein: CASSTRTSGGSEQFF. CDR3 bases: TGTGCCAGCAGCACCCGGACTAGCGGTGGTAGTGAGCAGTTCTTC.

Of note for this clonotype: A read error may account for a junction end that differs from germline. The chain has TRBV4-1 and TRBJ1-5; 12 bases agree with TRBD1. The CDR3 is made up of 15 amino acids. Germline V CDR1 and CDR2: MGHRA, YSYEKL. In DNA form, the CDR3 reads TGCGCCAGCAGCCCGGGACAGGGGGCAGGTCAGTCCCAGCATTTT. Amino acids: CASSPGQGAGQSQHF.

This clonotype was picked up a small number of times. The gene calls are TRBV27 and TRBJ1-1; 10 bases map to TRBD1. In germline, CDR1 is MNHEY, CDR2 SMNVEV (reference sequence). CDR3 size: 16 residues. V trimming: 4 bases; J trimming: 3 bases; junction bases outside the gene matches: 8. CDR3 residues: CASSSTGGAGHTEAFF. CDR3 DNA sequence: TGTGCCAGCAGTTCGACAGGGGGCGCGGGTCACACTGAAGCTTTCTTT.

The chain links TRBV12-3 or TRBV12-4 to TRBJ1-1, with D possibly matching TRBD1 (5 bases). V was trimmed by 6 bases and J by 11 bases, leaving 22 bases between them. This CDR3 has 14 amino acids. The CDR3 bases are TGTGCCAGCAGAGGGGATATTTACCCTTTTAGGGCTTTCTTT. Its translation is CASRGDIYPFRAFF.

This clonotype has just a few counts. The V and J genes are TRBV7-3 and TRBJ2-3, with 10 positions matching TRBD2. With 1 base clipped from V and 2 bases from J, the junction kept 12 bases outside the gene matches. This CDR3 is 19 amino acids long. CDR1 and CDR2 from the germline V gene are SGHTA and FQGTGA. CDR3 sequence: CASSLNVLGLAENTDTQYF. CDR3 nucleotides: TGTGCCAGCAGCTTAAATGTTTTAGGACTAGCGGAGAACACAGATACGCAGTATTTT.

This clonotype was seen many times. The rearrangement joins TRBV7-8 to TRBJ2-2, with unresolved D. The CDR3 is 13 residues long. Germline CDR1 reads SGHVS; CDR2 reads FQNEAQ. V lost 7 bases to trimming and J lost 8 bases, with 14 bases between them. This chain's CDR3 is CASNWVPAGELFF. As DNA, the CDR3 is TGTGCCAGCAACTGGGTACCCGCTGGGGAGCTGTTTTTT.

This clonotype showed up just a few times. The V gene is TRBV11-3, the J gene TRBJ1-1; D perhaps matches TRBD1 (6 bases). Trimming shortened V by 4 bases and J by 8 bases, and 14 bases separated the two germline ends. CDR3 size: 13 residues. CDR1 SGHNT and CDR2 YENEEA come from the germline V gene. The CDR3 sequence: CASSSSWGAEAFF. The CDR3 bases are TGTGCCAGCAGCTCGAGTTGGGGGGCGGAAGCTTTCTTT.

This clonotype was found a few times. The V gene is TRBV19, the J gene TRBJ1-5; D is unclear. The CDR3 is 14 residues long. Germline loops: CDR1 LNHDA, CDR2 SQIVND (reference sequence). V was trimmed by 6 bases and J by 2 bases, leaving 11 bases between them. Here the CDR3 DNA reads TGTGCCAGTAGGATGCGGCAGGGCAATCAGCCCCAGCATTTT. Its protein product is CASRMRQGNQPQHF.

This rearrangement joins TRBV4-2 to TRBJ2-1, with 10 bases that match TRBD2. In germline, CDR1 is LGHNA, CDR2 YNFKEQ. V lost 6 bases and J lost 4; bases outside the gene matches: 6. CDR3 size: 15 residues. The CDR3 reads CASRILAGAYNEQFF. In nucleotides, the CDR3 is TGTGCCAGCAGGATTCTAGCGGGGGCTTACAATGAGCAGTTCTTC.

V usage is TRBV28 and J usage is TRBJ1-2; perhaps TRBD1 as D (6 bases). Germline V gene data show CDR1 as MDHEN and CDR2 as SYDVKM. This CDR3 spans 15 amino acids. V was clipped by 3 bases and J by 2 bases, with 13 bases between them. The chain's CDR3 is CASSFDRRRNYGYTF. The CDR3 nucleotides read TGTGCCAGCAGTTTCGACAGGAGGCGCAACTATGGCTACACCTTC.

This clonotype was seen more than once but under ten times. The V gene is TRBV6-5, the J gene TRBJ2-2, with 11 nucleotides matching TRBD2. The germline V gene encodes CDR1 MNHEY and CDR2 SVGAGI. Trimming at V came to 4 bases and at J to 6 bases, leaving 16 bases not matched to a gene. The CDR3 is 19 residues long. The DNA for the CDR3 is TGTGCCAGCAGTTCCTTGGGTAGCGGGGGGGCCGAGGCTCCCGGGGAGCTGTTTTTT. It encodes CASSSLGSGGAEAPGELFF.

CDR3: CASSLLGGRFAEAFF. The CDR3 coding sequence is TGTGCCAGCAGTTTACTCGGGGGGAGGTTCGCTGAAGCTTTCTTT. J is TRBJ1-1 and V is TRBV27; weak D call: TRBD1 (5 bases). This CDR3 has 15 residues. Germline V CDR1 and CDR2: MNHEY, SMNVEV (reference sequence). Trimming removed 2 bases from V and 6 bases from J, with 16 bases in between.

The DNA of the CDR3 is TGTGCCACCAGTGATCAAACCGGGACAGAAGCTTTCTTT. It translates to CATSDQTGTEAFF. V usage is TRBV24-1 and J usage is TRBJ1-1, with D maybe TRBD1 (6 bases). Deletions cut 3 bases from V and 8 bases from J, with 12 bases between. The CDR3 extends over 13 amino acids. Germline CDR1 reads KGHDR; CDR2 reads SFDVKD.

CDR3 DNA sequence: TGTGCCAGCAGCAGGACGGGCGGAACGAACACCGGGGAGCTGTTTTTT. Encoded protein: CASSRTGGTNTGELFF. J is TRBJ2-2 and V is TRBV14, with D hard to call. V was pared by 5 bases and J by 0 bases, with 13 bases between. The germline CDR1 and CDR2 sequences are SGHDN and FVKESK. The CDR3 is made up of 16 amino acids.

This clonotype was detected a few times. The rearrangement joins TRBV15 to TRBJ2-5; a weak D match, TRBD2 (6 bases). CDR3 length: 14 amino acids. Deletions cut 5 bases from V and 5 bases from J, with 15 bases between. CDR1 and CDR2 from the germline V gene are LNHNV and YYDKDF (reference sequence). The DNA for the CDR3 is TGTGCCACCAGCGGTTGGAGGGGCGTCGAGACCCAGTACTTC. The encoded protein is CATSGWRGVETQYF.

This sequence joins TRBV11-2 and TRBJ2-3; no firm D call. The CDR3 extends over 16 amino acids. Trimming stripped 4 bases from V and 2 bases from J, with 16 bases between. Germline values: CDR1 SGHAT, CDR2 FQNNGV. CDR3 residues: CASSSDPNTDTDTQYF. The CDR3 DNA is TGTGCCAGCAGCTCGGACCCGAACACAGACACAGATACGCAGTATTTT.

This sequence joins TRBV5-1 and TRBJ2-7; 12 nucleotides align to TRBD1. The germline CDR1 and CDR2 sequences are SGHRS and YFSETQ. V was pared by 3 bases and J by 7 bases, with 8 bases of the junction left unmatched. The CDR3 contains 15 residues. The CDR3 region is CASSWSGTGGGEQYF. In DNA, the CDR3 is TGCGCCAGCAGCTGGTCCGGGACAGGGGGCGGAGAGCAGTACTTC.

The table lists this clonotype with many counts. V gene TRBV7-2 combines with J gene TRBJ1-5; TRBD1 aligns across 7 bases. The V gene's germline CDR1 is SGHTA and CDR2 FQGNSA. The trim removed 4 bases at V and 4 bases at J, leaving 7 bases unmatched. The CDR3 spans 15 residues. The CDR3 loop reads CASSYRQGSNQPQHF. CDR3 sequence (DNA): TGTGCCAGCAGCTATAGACAGGGTAGTAATCAGCCCCAGCATTTT.